This TCR beta chain was profiled in a study of Tregs in tolerant kidney transplant recipients. As for the study in general: A roughly three-day belatacept mixed lymphocyte reaction, sometimes plus 5-day graft donor restimulation, preceded CD4+CD25+CD127- sorting. Findings and caveats of the study: Validation in larger populations is needed because few patients were studied. This study did not directly address biological reproducibility.

V shed 4 bases and J shed 4 bases, with 17 bases lying between them. Per the germline V gene, CDR1 is SGHTS and CDR2 is YDEGEE. The CDR3 loop spans 16 amino acids. About this clone: The antigen is not known.

Here immunoSEQ multiplex PCR was the method, and the copy in TCRdb shows in-frame clones only, minus some. The sample carries more than 25,000 clones, 70% to 85% recorded once. The chain recombines TRBV5-8 with TRBJ2-2; perhaps TRBD2 as D (6 bases). Sequencing was done on a sample of Tregs from blood cultured with allogeneic cells. This TCR was recovered from a human donor in good health. The CDR3 is CASSPWDGRSTGELFF. The DNA of the CDR3 is TGTGCCAGCAGCCCCTGGGACGGGAGAAGCACCGGGGAGCTGTTTTTT. Using reference TRBV5-8 and TRBJ2-2 for the parts outside the CDR3, the full variable domain is EAGVTQSPTHLIKTRGQQATLRCSPISGHTSVYWYQQALGLGLQFLLWYDEGEERNRGNFPPRFSGRQFPNYSSELNVNALELEDSALYLCASSPWDGRSTGELFFGEGSRLTVL.